This entry lists 29 T cell receptor beta chains sequenced from one sample in a study of PD-1 blockade in classical Hodgkin lymphoma (dated by TCRdb to about 2020). Library creation used the immunoSEQ multiplex PCR assay. Entries here come from immuneACCESS through TCRdb and include only in-frame sequences with V and J called. Some clones fail to appear in such tables; in the studies checked, an unresolved V gene covers under half of the shortfall, and the cause of the remainder is unknown. Within this sample are approximately 12,000 clones, with just under 80% of them counted one time only. The ten biggest clones cover more than 20% of the sample. In light of the paper, this sample's time point label describes: cycle 1 day 1 (C1D1), immediately before nivolumab initiation. Relapse after autologous stem cell transplantation had occurred in all trial patients, and cohorts A, B and C were distinguished by prior brentuximab vedotin exposure.

The input for sequencing was peripheral blood mononuclear cells (PBMCs), taken at baseline. The receptors come from a human donor with classical Hodgkin lymphoma.

The rearrangement joins TRBV2 to TRBJ2-6, with D perhaps TRBD1 or TRBD2 (7 bases each). Germline V gene data show CDR1 as SNHLY and CDR2 as FYNNEI. V lost 0 bases and J 1 base, leaving 16 bases between the germline ends. The CDR3 loop spans 19 amino acids. The CDR3 bases are TGTGCCAGCAGTGAAGCGCTAGGCAGGGGGGGGTCTGGGGCCAACGTCCTGACTTTC. Translating gives CASSEALGRGGSGANVLTF.

The V gene is TRBV5-1, the J gene TRBJ2-2, with 8 nucleotides matching TRBD2. CDR1 and CDR2 (germline): SGHRS, YFSETQ. The CDR3 is 15 amino acids. V lost 0 bases and J lost 8; bases outside the gene matches: 6. DNA of the CDR3: TGCGCCAGCAGCTTGGCGGGACTAGATTCTGGGGAGCTGTTTTTT. Translating it yields CASSLAGLDSGELFF.

The chain has TRBV6-5 and TRBJ1-3; D unresolved. This CDR3 has 12 residues. The germline gives CDR1 MNHEY, CDR2 SVGAGI. V was trimmed by 4 bases and J by 8 bases, leaving 9 bases between them. The CDR3 DNA follows: TGTGCCAGCAGTTTCGTCGGAGACACCATATATTTT. Encoded protein: CASSFVGDTIYF.

The CDR3 region is CASSLGQGGTGELFF. The CDR3 DNA is TGTGCCAGCAGCTTAGGACAGGGGGGAACCGGGGAGCTGTTTTTT. The chain carries TRBV7-6 and TRBJ2-2, with 9 bases that match TRBD1. The CDR3 runs 15 residues. The junction had 2 bases not matched to a gene; V was cut back by 1 base and J by 5 bases. Germline CDR1 reads SGHVS; CDR2 reads FNYEAQ.

The rearrangement links TRBV7-2 to TRBJ1-1, with no clear D. CDR1 and CDR2 from the germline V gene are SGHTA and FQGNSA. This CDR3 comprises 12 residues. The V end lost 1 base, the J end lost 5 bases, and 5 bases lay between the germline ends. CDR3 DNA sequence: TGTGCCAGCAGCTTAGACTTTACTGAAGCTTTCTTT. The encoded protein is CASSLDFTEAFF.

The V call is TRBV11-2, the J call TRBJ2-7; 11 bases fit TRBD1. Germline lookup yields CDR1 SGHAT and CDR2 FQNNGV. CDR3 length: 14 residues. Trimming removed 5 bases from V and 4 bases from J; junction bases left unmatched: 4. CDR3 in amino acids: CASSMDRGPYEQYF. CDR3 DNA sequence: TGTGCCAGCAGCATGGACAGGGGGCCATACGAGCAGTACTTC.

The chain carries TRBV5-4 and TRBJ2-2; possibly TRBD2 for D (5 bases). Trimming removed 5 bases from V and 2 bases from J, with 13 bases in between. CDR3 length: 15 amino acids. Per the germline V gene, CDR1 is SGHNT and CDR2 is YYREEE (reference sequence). The CDR3: CASSGRGSNTGELFF. The CDR3 region has the DNA TGTGCCAGCAGTGGTAGAGGGTCAAACACCGGGGAGCTGTTTTTT.

V is TRBV19 and J is TRBJ2-5; 10 positions agree with TRBD2. V lost 1 base and J lost 4; bases outside the gene matches: 12. In germline, CDR1 is LNHDA, CDR2 SQIVND (reference sequence). CDR3 size: 18 residues. The CDR3 DNA is TGTGCCAGTAGTATAGCCGCCCCATCAGCGGGGGGGAGAGAGACCCAGTACTTC. The encoded protein is CASSIAAPSAGGRETQYF.

V is TRBV7-2 and J is TRBJ1-1; no definite D call. The V gene lost 5 bases and the J gene lost 5 bases, with 9 bases spanning the gap. The CDR3 runs 12 residues. Per the germline V gene, CDR1 is SGHTA and CDR2 is FQGNSA. The CDR3 DNA sequence: TGTGCCAGCAGCCAGACGGCTACTGAAGCTTTCTTT. The encoded protein is CASSQTATEAFF.

This rearrangement joins TRBV10-3 to TRBJ1-5; 8 bases match TRBD1. The trim removed 7 bases at V and 0 bases at J, leaving 8 bases unmatched. The germline V gene has CDR1 ENHRY and CDR2 SYGVKD. There are 16 residues in the CDR3. The CDR3 loop reads CAITPTGAYSNQPQHF. CDR3 bases: TGTGCCATCACCCCGACAGGGGCTTATAGCAATCAGCCCCAGCATTTT.

This clone has just a few counts. The chain recombines TRBV6-6 with TRBJ1-2; 8 positions agree with TRBD1. V trimming: 4 bases; J trimming: 2 bases; junction bases outside the gene matches: 3. This CDR3 region has 14 residues. CDR1 is MNHNY, CDR2 SVGAGI, per germline (reference sequence). The CDR3 DNA is TGTGCCAGCAGTTCAAGACAGGGGAACTATGGCTACACCTTC. Translating it yields CASSSRQGNYGYTF.

The rearrangement links TRBV18 to TRBJ1-2; 9 nucleotides align to TRBD1. Germline loops: CDR1 KGHSH, CDR2 LQKENI. CDR3 length equals 14 residues. The ends lost 6 bases at V and 4 bases at J; junction bases unmatched: 6. CDR3 sequence reads: CASSPGTGPYGYTF. CDR3 nucleotides: TGTGCCAGCTCCCCCGGGACAGGGCCCTATGGCTACACCTTC. The full variable domain, in which reference TRBV18 and TRBJ1-2 provide the parts outside the CDR3, is NAGVMQNPRHLVRRRGQEARLRCSPMKGHSHVYWYRQLPEEGLKFMVYLQKENIIDESGMPKERFSAEFPKEGPSILRIQQVVRGDSAAYFCASSPGTGPYGYTFGSGTRLTVV.

This rearrangement joins TRBV27 to TRBJ2-5; maybe TRBD1 (5 bases). The CDR3 extends over 13 amino acids. Trimming took off 3 bases at V and 8 bases at J, with 13 bases between the two ends. Germline-derived CDR1 and CDR2 are MNHEY and SMNVEV (reference sequence). CDR3 bases: TGTGCCAGCAGTTTCGGTATTAGGGGAACCCAGTACTTC. This gives the protein CASSFGIRGTQYF.

J is TRBJ1-6 and V is TRBV25-1; 7 nucleotides align to TRBD1. Germline-derived CDR1 and CDR2 are MGHDK and SYGVNS. J lost 7 bases, V lost 5 bases, and 17 bases had no gene match. The CDR3 is made up of 18 amino acids. CDR3 sequence (DNA): TGTGCCAGCAGTCCCCGTTTTGGACAGGCACTAGGGAATTCACCCCTCCACTTT. Translating it yields CASSPRFGQALGNSPLHF.

The chain employs TRBV28 and TRBJ1-4; D might be TRBD1 (5 bases). V was cut by 7 bases and J by 3 bases, with 12 bases left in between. Looked up from germline, CDR1 is MDHEN and CDR2 is SYDVKM. CDR3 size: 14 residues. CDR3 in amino acids: CASKNQGPNEKLFF. DNA for the CDR3: TGTGCCAGCAAGAATCAGGGTCCTAATGAAAAACTGTTTTTT.

The chain combines TRBV18 with TRBJ1-6; D remains unclear. V shed 2 bases and J shed 4 bases, with 6 bases lying between them. Germline V CDR1 and CDR2: KGHSH, LQKENI. This CDR3 has 14 residues. In DNA form, the CDR3 reads TGTGCCAGCTCACCAGGCTTATATAATTCACCCCTCCACTTT. This sequence encodes CASSPGLYNSPLHF.

The V gene is TRBV6-5, the J gene TRBJ1-2; 8 bases align to TRBD1. Germline assignment: CDR1 MNHEY and CDR2 SVGAGI. The V gene end was trimmed by 2 bases and the J gene end by 7 bases; junction bases not matched to a gene: 6. There are 14 residues in the CDR3. The DNA for the CDR3 is TGTGCCAGCAGTTACCCTCCGGGACAGGTTGGCTACACCTTC. Its protein product is CASSYPPGQVGYTF.

This clone was found a few times. V is TRBV2 and J is TRBJ2-1; the match to TRBD1 covers 8 bases. V shed 7 bases and J 0 bases; nucleotides not matched to a gene: 5. In germline, CDR1 is SNHLY, CDR2 FYNNEI. CDR3 length equals 15 residues. The CDR3 DNA reads TGTGCCAGCACCCGACAGGGGCTCTCCTACAATGAGCAGTTCTTC. It specifies CASTRQGLSYNEQFF.

This clone was recorded a few times. The V gene is TRBV21-1, the J gene TRBJ2-5; the table gives TRBD2 as D, unverified against the DNA. TRBV21-1 has pseudogene status. This CDR3 comprises 14 residues. The CDR3 nucleotides read TGTGCCAGCATCCACTTCGGGGAGGGGGAGACCCAGTACTTC. Its protein product is CASIHFGEGETQYF.

This clone has more than one count but fewer than ten. This CDR3 reads CASSLGQEAFF. CDR3 DNA: TGTGCCAGCAGCTTAGGGCAAGAAGCTTTCTTT. The chain recombines TRBV7-9 with TRBJ1-1; D ambiguous. The CDR3 has 11 amino acids. The germline CDR1 and CDR2 sequences are SEHNR and FQNEAQ (reference sequence). V lost 1 base, J lost 8 bases, and 5 bases lay in between. The full variable domain, rest sourced from reference TRBV7-9 and TRBJ1-1, is DTGVSQNPRHKITKRGQNVTFRCDPISEHNRLYWYRQTLGQGPEFLTYFQNEAQLEKSRLLSDRFSAERPKGSFSTLEIQRTEQGDSAMYLCASSLGQEAFFGQGTRLTVV.

The genes are TRBV7-8 and TRBJ1-3; D is undetermined. V gave up 5 bases and J gave up 1 base, with 15 bases separating them. Germline loops: CDR1 SGHVS, CDR2 FQNEAQ. The CDR3 totals 16 residues. CDR3 region: CASSRLGKSSGNTIYF. CDR3 bases: TGTGCCAGCAGCAGGTTAGGAAAGAGTTCTGGAAACACCATATATTTT.

J is TRBJ1-5 and V is TRBV7-2; weak D call: TRBD1 (5 bases). The V end was cut by 3 bases, the J end by 4 bases, with 19 bases between. CDR3 length equals 17 residues. Germline assignment: CDR1 SGHTA and CDR2 FQGNSA. DNA for the CDR3: TGTGCCAGCAGCTTGTTGCCCGGAGGGGTTGGTAATCAGCCCCAGCATTTT. Residues: CASSLLPGGVGNQPQHF.

About this clone itself: One junction end disagrees with the germline gene, perhaps due to a read error. The V gene is TRBV7-7, the J gene TRBJ2-7; 9 bases are a match to TRBD1. There are 16 residues in the CDR3. Germline V CDR1 and CDR2: SSHAT, FNYEAQ (reference sequence). CDR3 DNA: TGTGCTAGCAGCGTAAGCACCGGGACAGGGACTTACGAGCAGTACTTC. Amino acid sequence: CASSVSTGTGTYEQYF.

The chain combines TRBV19 with TRBJ2-7, with 10 bases fitting TRBD1. Losses at the gene ends were 9 bases for V and 3 bases for J; bases not matched to a gene: 5. CDR3 length: 13 residues. Germline loops: CDR1 LNHDA, CDR2 SQIVND (reference sequence). CDR3 loop: CASRGDRGYEQYF. The CDR3 DNA reads TGTGCCAGCCGAGGGGACAGGGGCTACGAGCAGTACTTC.

The J gene is TRBJ2-1, the V gene TRBV28; 9 bases agree with TRBD2. J gave up 4 bases and V 3 bases, and 4 bases lay outside the gene matches. Germline values: CDR1 MDHEN, CDR2 SYDVKM. This CDR3 has 15 residues. In DNA, the CDR3 is TGTGCCAGCAGTTTCCATAGCGGGGGATACAATGAGCAGTTCTTC. Its protein is CASSFHSGGYNEQFF.

The chain carries TRBV7-9 and TRBJ2-1; the match to TRBD2 covers 9 bases. Germline CDR1 reads SEHNR; CDR2 reads FQNEAQ (reference sequence). This CDR3 has 15 residues. With 1 base clipped from V and 6 bases from J, the junction kept 4 bases outside the gene matches. In nucleotides, the CDR3 is TGTGCCAGCAGCTTAGGACTAGCGGCCATCAATGAGCAGTTCTTC. Translation: CASSLGLAAINEQFF.

This sequence joins TRBV10-2 and TRBJ2-7; 13 bases are a match to TRBD2. The V segment lost 7 bases and the J segment 6 bases; nucleotides outside the gene matches: 6. Per germline, CDR1 WSHSY and CDR2 SAAADI. This CDR3 contains 14 residues. Here the CDR3 reads CASMTSGGLSEQYF. The CDR3 coding sequence is TGCGCCAGCATGACTAGCGGGGGGCTTAGCGAGCAGTACTTC.

The rearrangement joins TRBV27 to TRBJ2-7; maybe TRBD2 (6 bases). CDR1 is MNHEY and CDR2 is SMNVEV in the germline V gene (reference sequence). Deletions cut 6 bases from V and 2 bases from J, with 11 bases between. This CDR3 has 13 amino acids. The CDR3 spells CASSRDWTYEQYF. CDR3 bases: TGTGCCAGCAGCCGGGACTGGACCTACGAGCAGTACTTC.

This clone was detected a few times. J is TRBJ1-1 and V is TRBV30; perhaps TRBD1 as D (5 bases). CDR1 is GTSNPN, CDR2 SVGIG, per germline (reference sequence). With 2 bases removed from V and 0 bases from J, the gap between germline ends came to 10 bases. This CDR3 contains 14 residues. The CDR3, as DNA: TGTGCCTGGAGTAAATGGGGCTTGAACACTGAAGCTTTCTTT. It yields the protein CAWSKWGLNTEAFF.